The clone carrying this TCR beta chain was counted between two and nine times. Trimming pared 0 bases from V and 4 bases from J, leaving 9 bases between. The CDR3 consists of 14 residues. Germline V gene lookup returns CDR1 MGHRA and CDR2 YSYEKL. As processed by the authors: Amplifying reference gene primers gave estimates of nucleated cell counts. Produced via immunoSEQ multiplex PCR; TCRdb's table is partial and in-frame only. V and J calls and clone size are those listed in that table; D and trimming were worked out from the DNA. The sample gives 200,000 to 300,000 clones, around four fifths of which show up once; 5.5% to 8% is in the top ten. The data derive from a study of blood T cell repertoires in COVID-19. Study in general: Acute and convalescent COVID-19 samples came from the United States, Italy and Spain. Sources were T cells, B-cell-depleted T cells, or PBMCs; the material itself was cDNA or gDNA.

The clonotype was recovered from a woman between 55 and 75 years old with active or convalescent COVID-19. The specimen was peripheral blood. The J gene is TRBJ1-2, the V gene TRBV4-1; D ambiguous. CDR3 protein: CASSQDPNSYGYTF. The CDR3 region has the DNA TGCGCCAGCAGCCAAGATCCAAATTCCTATGGCTACACCTTC.